The clone carrying this T cell receptor (beta chain) has only a few counts. Antigen: not known. These data belong to a study of OX40 agonist ivuxolimab in advanced cancers. Repertoires were generated with immunoSEQ multiplex PCR, while TCRdb's copy carries only in-frame clones and drops some. Of over 75,000 clones listed, approximately 94% are singletons. This CDR3 has 14 residues. V gave up 4 bases and J gave up 0 bases, with 8 bases separating them. The germline CDR1 and CDR2 sequences are SGDLS and YYNGEE. Overall study findings and caveats: Relative to CD4+ cells, CD8+ T cells on average had more expanded clones. What antigens the expanded peripheral T cells recognized was never established.

The TCR sequence derives from an adult with an advanced solid tumor such as melanoma, head and neck, liver or kidney cancer. The V and J genes are TRBV9 and TRBJ1-3; unclear D gene. Sample: CD4+ or CD8+ T cells sorted from blood, taken in a trial of the OX40 agonist ivuxolimab. Here the CDR3 DNA reads TGTGCCAGCAGCACTACCCCCTCTGGAAACACCATATATTTT. This gives the protein CASSTTPSGNTIYF. Together with reference TRBV9 and TRBJ1-3, the CDR3 gives the full variable domain: DSGVTQTPKHLITATGQRVTLRCSPRSGDLSVYWYQQSLDQGLQFLIQYYNGEERAKGNILERFSAQQFPDLHSELNLSSLELGDSALYFCASSTTPSGNTIYFGEGSWLTVV.